The 7 T cell receptor beta chains below all came from one sample that was sequenced in a study of identical twins. TCRdb independently ran MiXCR on the 5' RACE reads; one entry per CDR3 protein. The table shows roughly 690,000 distinct CDR3 sequences, with 21% occurring only once. The sample was also linked to a second study, of T cells expressing NK-cell markers.

The sequenced sample was PBMCs. Source of these receptors: a woman under 30 in good health.

The chain has TRBV27 and TRBJ1-4; maybe TRBD1 (5 bases). Germline values: CDR1 MNHEY, CDR2 SMNVEV (reference sequence). CDR3 length: 13 residues. Trimming removed 10 bases at V and 1 base at J, with 10 bases between. In DNA form, the CDR3 reads TGTGCCATCCCAGACAGAACTAATGAAAAACTGTTTTTT. Protein: CAIPDRTNEKLFF.

In this sample, this clonotype turned up many times. V is TRBV12-3 or TRBV12-4 and J is TRBJ2-1; D may be TRBD2 (5 bases). The CDR3 has 11 amino acids. The V gene lost 1 base and the J gene lost 12 bases, with 7 bases spanning the gap. The CDR3 DNA sequence: TGTGCCAGCAGTTTAGGGGAGAGGCAGTTCTTC. This encodes CASSLGERQFF.

The genes are TRBV7-9 and TRBJ2-7; 9 bases line up with TRBD1. After removal of 4 bases from V and 5 bases from J, the junction contained 12 bases not matched to a gene. This CDR3 has 16 amino acids. From germline, CDR1 is SEHNR and CDR2 FQNEAQ (reference sequence). CDR3 loop: CASSSRGQGLVDEQYF. CDR3 sequence (DNA): TGTGCCAGCAGCTCAAGGGGACAGGGATTGGTCGACGAGCAGTACTTC.

V is TRBV23-1 and J is TRBJ1-5; 7 bases fit TRBD1. TRBV23-1 is assigned to the ORF class and has an uncertain function. The length of the CDR3 is 19 residues. V shed 2 bases and J 1 base; nucleotides not matched to a gene: 14. Written as DNA, the CDR3 is TGCGCCAGCAGTCAACCCTCCGGGACAGAGCTCCGGAGCAATCAGCCCCAGCATTTT. The encoded protein is CASSQPSGTELRSNQPQHF.

The rearrangement links TRBV29-1 to TRBJ2-3, with 11 bases aligning to TRBD2. The V and J ends lost 4 bases and 14 bases, in that order; junction bases with no gene match: 8. The CDR3 is 12 amino acids. Germline CDR1 is SQVTM and CDR2 is ANQGSEA. The CDR3 DNA reads TGCAGCGTTGTACTAGCGGGAGTATCGTCGTATTTT. Translated, it gives CSVVLAGVSSYF.

The chain links TRBV20-1 to TRBJ2-3; possibly TRBD1 for D (5 bases). This CDR3 comprises 14 residues. In germline, CDR1 is DFQATT, CDR2 SNEGSKA (reference sequence). The V end was cut by 2 bases, the J end by 4 bases, with 13 bases between. This CDR3 reads CSARSDSTPDTQYF. As DNA, the CDR3 is TGCAGTGCTAGATCAGACAGTACTCCAGATACGCAGTATTTT.

This clonotype appeared a few times. The rearrangement joins TRBV6-1 to TRBJ1-2, with 7 bases identical to TRBD1. The ends lost 4 bases at V and 2 bases at J; junction bases unmatched: 4. In germline, CDR1 is MNHNS, CDR2 SASEGT. This CDR3 region has 14 residues. This CDR3 reads CASSADRWNYGYTF. The DNA for the CDR3 is TGTGCCAGCAGTGCGGACAGGTGGAACTATGGCTACACCTTC.